These 18 T cell receptor beta chains originate from one sample sequenced in a study of T cell responses to AZD1222 COVID-19 vaccine. Clones were read by immunoSEQ multiplex PCR, and TCRdb kept only the in-frame ones, dropping some. The sample contains over 150,000 clones, 90% of which appear only once. Sequencing used peripheral blood, obtained on day 0 of AZD1222 vaccination. The receptor set was obtained from an adult in good health.

The V gene is TRBV5-4, the J gene TRBJ2-5; 9 bases fit TRBD1. Germline V gene data show CDR1 as SGHNT and CDR2 as YYREEE (reference sequence). There are 13 residues in the CDR3. Trimming cost V 7 bases and J 3 bases; bases outside gene matches: 4. CDR3 nucleotides: TGTGCCAGCCCCCGGGACAGGGAAGAGACCCAGTACTTC. As protein: CASPRDREETQYF.

This clone was detected only a few times. The rearrangement links TRBV5-8 to TRBJ1-1, with 7 bases lining up with TRBD1. The V gene end was trimmed by 0 bases and the J gene end by 3 bases; junction bases not matched to a gene: 5. This CDR3 region has 15 residues. The germline gives CDR1 SGHTS, CDR2 YDEGEE. The CDR3 is CASSLGLRGDTEAFF. The CDR3 DNA sequence: TGTGCCAGCAGCTTGGGCCTCAGGGGGGACACTGAAGCTTTCTTT.

The gene calls are TRBV10-1 and TRBJ2-2; no definite D call. The CDR3 extends over 12 amino acids. The V gene's germline CDR1 is WNHNN and CDR2 SYGVQD (reference sequence). Trimming stripped 3 bases from V and 4 bases from J, with 3 bases between. The CDR3 region is CASSDRTGELFF. The CDR3 DNA reads TGCGCCAGCAGTGACCGCACCGGGGAGCTGTTTTTT.

The chain links TRBV28 to TRBJ1-1; D is uncertain. Germline V gene data show CDR1 as MDHEN and CDR2 as SYDVKM. V lost 7 bases and J 0 bases, leaving 6 bases between the germline ends. The CDR3 is 12 residues long. In DNA form, the CDR3 reads TGTGCCAGCACCACCATGAACACTGAAGCTTTCTTT. Translated, it gives CASTTMNTEAFF.

The chain combines TRBV19 with TRBJ1-5; D may be TRBD1 (6 bases). This CDR3 region has 15 residues. Trimming stripped 3 bases from V and 6 bases from J, with 15 bases between. Germline V gene lookup returns CDR1 LNHDA and CDR2 SQIVND (reference sequence). As DNA, the CDR3 is TGTGCCAGTAGTATTGGGGGCCCCGGGACTCAGCCCCAGCATTTT. Protein product: CASSIGGPGTQPQHF. The variable domain in full, completed from reference TRBV19 and TRBJ1-5, reads DGGITQSPKYLFRKEGQNVTLSCEQNLNHDAMYWYRQDPGQGLRLIYYSQIVNDFQKGDIAEGYSVSREKKESFPLTVTSAQKNPTAFYLCASSIGGPGTQPQHFGDGTRLSIL.

The J gene is TRBJ1-1, the V gene TRBV9; no definite D call. Germline lookup yields CDR1 SGDLS and CDR2 YYNGEE. This CDR3 is built from 13 residues. V lost 1 base to trimming and J lost 3 bases, with 7 bases between them. CDR3 nucleotides: TGTGCCAGCAGCGTAATTCCTGACACTGAAGCTTTCTTT. Translating gives CASSVIPDTEAFF.

The chain has TRBV7-3 and TRBJ2-1; 8 nucleotides agree with TRBD1. The CDR3 sequence is 15 residues long. V lost 4 bases, J lost 5 bases, and 7 bases stayed unmatched. Germline-derived CDR1 and CDR2 are SGHTA and FQGTGA. The DNA for the CDR3 is TGTGCCAGCAGCTCGACAGGGGTCAGAAACAATGAGCAGTTCTTC. The encoded protein is CASSSTGVRNNEQFF.

V is TRBV11-1 and J is TRBJ1-1, with a tentative D call TRBD1 (6 bases). The length of the CDR3 is 11 residues. Trimming pared 6 bases from V and 11 bases from J, leaving 13 bases between. Per the germline V gene, CDR1 is SGHAT and CDR2 is FQDESV (reference sequence). CDR3 DNA sequence: TGTGCCAGCAGATTACAGGGTGAGGCTTTCTTT. It translates to CASRLQGEAFF.

This chain uses TRBV7-2 with TRBJ2-7, with 9 bases identical to TRBD1. Germline CDR1 and CDR2: SGHTA and FQGNSA. J was trimmed by 4 bases and V by 2 bases; bases with no gene match: 12. This CDR3 has 17 amino acids. This CDR3 reads CASSLIGTGLVPYEQYF. CDR3 DNA sequence: TGTGCCAGCAGCTTAATTGGGACAGGGCTGGTTCCGTACGAGCAGTACTTC.

J is TRBJ1-6 and V is TRBV5-1; D gene ambiguous. CDR1 is SGHRS and CDR2 is YFSETQ in the germline V gene. V shed 0 bases and J shed 5 bases, with 12 bases lying between them. The CDR3 runs 16 residues. The CDR3 loop is CASSLGYGVDNSPLHF. CDR3 in DNA: TGCGCCAGCAGCTTGGGATACGGGGTCGATAATTCACCCCTCCACTTT.

This clone appeared a few times. This chain connects TRBV27 to TRBJ2-7, with D possibly TRBD1 on 6 matching bases. V was pared by 5 bases and J by 2 bases, with 13 bases between. The germline V gene encodes CDR1 MNHEY and CDR2 SMNVEV (reference sequence). The CDR3 is 14 residues long. The CDR3 region has the DNA TGTGCCAGCAGTCCCCAGACAGGAACCTACGAGCAGTACTTC. It codes for CASSPQTGTYEQYF.

V usage is TRBV19 and J usage is TRBJ2-5; possibly TRBD2 for D (7 bases). CDR3 length: 17 amino acids. Germline CDR1 LNHDA, CDR2 SQIVND (reference sequence). With 2 bases removed from V and 0 bases from J, the gap between germline ends came to 16 bases. CDR3 nucleotides: TGTGCCAGTAGTATACGACGGGGGGCGGGACACCAAGAGACCCAGTACTTC. It encodes CASSIRRGAGHQETQYF.

This chain uses TRBV10-3 with TRBJ1-2; D not resolved. The germline V gene has CDR1 ENHRY and CDR2 SYGVKD. Trimming took off 6 bases at V and 4 bases at J, with 9 bases between the two ends. This CDR3 has 12 amino acids. The CDR3 reads CAISPETYGYTF. The CDR3 bases are TGTGCCATCAGCCCGGAAACCTATGGCTACACCTTC.

The CDR3 protein is CASGGTRTDTQYF. Written as DNA, the CDR3 is TGTGCCAGCGGGGGGACCCGCACAGATACGCAGTATTTT. The chain employs TRBV27 and TRBJ2-3, with D perhaps TRBD2 (6 bases). This CDR3 contains 13 residues. Trimming took 8 bases from V and 1 from J, leaving 10 bases between them. Germline loops: CDR1 MNHEY, CDR2 SMNVEV (reference sequence).

The chain couples TRBV6-5 to TRBJ1-2; D not resolved. The V and J ends lost 8 bases and 8 bases respectively, with 15 bases between them. The CDR3 contains 12 residues. The germline CDR1 and CDR2 sequences are MNHEY and SVGAGI. The CDR3: CASRRHLSGYTF. CDR3 bases: TGTGCCAGCCGGAGACATCTTTCCGGCTACACCTTC.

This sequence joins TRBV3-1 (or the pseudogene TRBV3-2) and TRBJ2-7; D is ambiguous. The CDR3 is 15 residues long. From germline, CDR1 is LGHDT and CDR2 YNNKEL (reference sequence). V lost 4 bases and J 2 bases, leaving 15 bases between the germline ends. The DNA of the CDR3 is TGTGCCAGCAGCCCCACAAGTCCCTCCGCCTACGAGCAGTACTTC. It yields the protein CASSPTSPSAYEQYF.

The gene calls are TRBV21-1 and TRBJ2-7. TRBV21-1 is shown as a pseudogene. The length of the CDR3 is 18 residues. The CDR3 protein is CASSKGPDPGQTSYEQYF. The CDR3 region has the DNA TGTGCCAGCAGCAAAGGACCCGACCCGGGGCAGACCTCCTACGAGCAGTACTTC.

This rearrangement joins TRBV7-9 to TRBJ1-1; 7 nucleotides match TRBD1. Germline V gene sequence: CDR1 SEHNR, CDR2 FQNEAQ (reference sequence). V lost 2 bases to trimming and J lost 0 bases; unmatched junction nucleotides: 3. The CDR3 is 15 amino acids. The CDR3 loop reads CASSLKGAMNTEAFF. DNA of the CDR3: TGTGCCAGCAGCTTAAAGGGGGCTATGAACACTGAAGCTTTCTTT.